The clone carrying this T cell receptor (beta chain) was seen a few times. Unique molecular identifiers featured in how the TCRbeta library was prepared. From the PCR reads, TCRdb called clonotypes with MiXCR, one entry per CDR3 protein. Of about 350,000 distinct CDR3 sequences in the sample, 13% are singletons; the top ten hold about 4.5%. The CDR3 runs 12 residues. The ends lost 4 bases at V and 10 bases at J; junction bases unmatched: 4. Germline assignment: CDR1 SEHNR and CDR2 FQNEAQ (reference sequence). The sample originates from a study of T-cell reconstitution after alpha-beta-depleted transplantation in children.

The material sequenced was PBMCs, taken from the stem cell graft. The clonotype was recovered from a human donor who donated a stem cell graft to a child with Fanconi anemia. The V call is TRBV7-9, the J call TRBJ2-1; 7 nucleotides match TRBD2. The DNA for the CDR3 is TGTGCCAGCAGCTCAGCGGGGCTAGAGCAGTTCTTC. Its translation is CASSSAGLEQFF.